Presented here are 9 T cell receptor beta chains from one specimen sequenced in a study of blood T cell repertoires in COVID-19. Sequencing used immunoSEQ multiplex PCR; TCRdb keeps in-frame clones, though not all of them. In the table there are some 300,000 clones, 89% of which are singletons. The source material was peripheral blood. The receptors stem from a woman aged 30 to 39 with COVID-19, enrolled during active disease.

This clone appeared a single time. The genes are TRBV5-1 and TRBJ1-3, with a weak D call TRBD1 (6 bases). V was cut by 3 bases and J by 2 bases, with 12 bases left in between. The CDR3 runs 15 residues. Germline V CDR1 and CDR2: SGHRS, YFSETQ. The CDR3, as DNA: TGCGCCAGCAGCTCAACAGGGAGCGCTGGAAACACCATATATTTT. Protein sequence: CASSSTGSAGNTIYF.

The chain has TRBV5-4 and TRBJ1-2; no definite D call. This CDR3 comprises 13 residues. Between the trimmed V and J ends, which lost 4 bases and 6 bases, there was a span of 13 bases. Germline CDR1 and CDR2: SGHNT and YYREEE (reference sequence). The CDR3 nucleotides are TGTGCCAGCAGCCGTATTATTTCGGATGGCTACACCTTC. This codes for CASSRIISDGYTF. Together with reference TRBV5-4 and TRBJ1-2, the CDR3 gives the full variable domain: ETGVTQSPTHLIKTRGQQVTLRCSSQSGHNTVSWYQQALGQGPQFIFQYYREEENGRGNFPPRFSGLQFPNYSSELNVNALELDDSALYLCASSRIISDGYTFGSGTRLTVV.

The count of this clone is one. The genes are TRBV11-2 and TRBJ2-2; 8 nucleotides agree with TRBD2. Germline V gene data show CDR1 as SGHAT and CDR2 as FQNNGV. V lost 4 bases, J lost 3 bases, and 16 bases stayed unmatched. This CDR3 has 19 residues. CDR3 DNA: TGTGCCAGCAGCTCTCCTCTATTTAAGGGACTAGGTCACACCGGGGAGCTGTTTTTT. The encoded protein is CASSSPLFKGLGHTGELFF.

The chain's CDR3 is CASSVTGASNSPLHF. In DNA, the CDR3 is TGTGCCAGCAGCGTCACAGGGGCAAGTAATTCACCCCTCCACTTT. This chain joins TRBV9 and TRBJ1-6; 7 bases are a match to TRBD1. The CDR3 is made up of 15 amino acids. Germline assignment: CDR1 SGDLS and CDR2 YYNGEE. The V gene end was trimmed by 2 bases and the J gene end by 6 bases; junction bases not matched to a gene: 5.

J is TRBJ1-2 and V is TRBV15, with a weak D call TRBD1 (6 bases). CDR3 size: 14 residues. V was cut by 5 bases and J by 7 bases, with 17 bases left in between. The germline V gene has CDR1 LNHNV and CDR2 YYDKDF (reference sequence). Here the CDR3 reads CATSPRPGDLGYTF. CDR3 nucleotides: TGTGCCACCAGCCCCCGCCCAGGGGATCTTGGCTACACCTTC.

This clone came up a few times. The rearrangement links TRBV4-2 to TRBJ2-5; TRBD2 aligns across 8 bases. Per the germline V gene, CDR1 is LGHNA and CDR2 is YNFKEQ. V trimming: 4 bases; J trimming: 5 bases; junction bases outside the gene matches: 9. The CDR3 extends over 15 amino acids. The CDR3 here is CASSPASGGGETQYF. The CDR3, as DNA: TGTGCCAGCAGCCCGGCCAGCGGGGGTGGGGAGACCCAGTACTTC.

This CDR3 reads CASRLGLSNQPQHF. CDR3 sequence (DNA): TGTGCCAGCAGACTAGGTCTTAGCAATCAGCCCCAGCATTTT. The V call is TRBV28, the J call TRBJ1-5, with D uncertain. This CDR3 is built from 14 residues. Trimming shortened V by 6 bases and J by 0 bases, and 9 bases separated the two germline ends. Germline V gene sequence: CDR1 MDHEN, CDR2 SYDVKM.

This clone was seen more than once but under ten times. This sequence joins TRBV5-1 and TRBJ1-2; a weak D match, TRBD1 (6 bases). This CDR3 has 13 residues. The V end lost 4 bases, the J end lost 6 bases, and 13 bases lay between the germline ends. Germline CDR1 reads SGHRS; CDR2 reads YFSETQ. The CDR3 region is CASSGRGGDGYTF. CDR3 sequence (DNA): TGCGCCAGCAGCGGAAGGGGGGGCGATGGCTACACCTTC. Variable domain in full (rest from reference TRBV5-1 and TRBJ1-2): KAGVTQTPRYLIKTRGQQVTLSCSPISGHRSVSWYQQTPGQGLQFLFEYFSETQRNKGNFPGRFSGRQFSNSRSEMNVSTLELGDSALYLCASSGRGGDGYTFGSGTRLTVV.

This chain joins TRBV24-1 and TRBJ2-6; TRBD1 aligns across 7 bases. From germline, CDR1 is KGHDR and CDR2 SFDVKD. V lost 5 bases, J lost 2 bases, and 5 bases stayed unmatched. The CDR3 spans 16 residues. In DNA, the CDR3 is TGTGCCACCAGTGGCGCAGACAGGGCTGGGGCCAACGTCCTGACTTTC. Amino acid sequence: CATSGADRAGANVLTF.